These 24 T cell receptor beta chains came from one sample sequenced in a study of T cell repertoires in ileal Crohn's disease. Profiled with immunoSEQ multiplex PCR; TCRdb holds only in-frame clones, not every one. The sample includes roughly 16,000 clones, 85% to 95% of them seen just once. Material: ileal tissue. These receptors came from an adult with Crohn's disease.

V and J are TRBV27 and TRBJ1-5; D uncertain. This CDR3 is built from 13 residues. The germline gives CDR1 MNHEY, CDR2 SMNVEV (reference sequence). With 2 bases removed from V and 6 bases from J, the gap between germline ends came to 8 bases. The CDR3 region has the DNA TGTGCCAGCAGTTTAGGAGTCTCTCAGCCCCAGCATTTT. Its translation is CASSLGVSQPQHF.

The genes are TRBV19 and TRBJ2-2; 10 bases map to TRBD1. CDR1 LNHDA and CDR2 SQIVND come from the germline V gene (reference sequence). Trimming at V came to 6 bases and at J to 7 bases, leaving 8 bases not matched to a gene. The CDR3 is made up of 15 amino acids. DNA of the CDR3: TGTGCCAGTAGAGGGACAGGGGAGAATAGCGGGGAGCTGTTTTTT. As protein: CASRGTGENSGELFF.

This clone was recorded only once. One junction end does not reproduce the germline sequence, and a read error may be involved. Here the CDR3 DNA reads TGTGCCAGCTCAGCGTCTCCGGGACAGCTGAATCCCTTC. It translates to CASSASPGQLNPF. This chain links TRBV18 with TRBJ1-2; 7 positions agree with TRBD1. The CDR3 runs 13 residues. Germline V lookup: CDR1 KGHSH, CDR2 LQKENI.

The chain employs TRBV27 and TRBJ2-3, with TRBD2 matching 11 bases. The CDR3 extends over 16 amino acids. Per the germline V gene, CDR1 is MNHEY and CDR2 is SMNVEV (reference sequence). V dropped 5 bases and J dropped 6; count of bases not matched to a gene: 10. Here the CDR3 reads CASSDRASGGLDTQYF. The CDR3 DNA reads TGTGCCAGCAGTGACCGGGCTAGCGGGGGGTTGGATACGCAGTATTTT.

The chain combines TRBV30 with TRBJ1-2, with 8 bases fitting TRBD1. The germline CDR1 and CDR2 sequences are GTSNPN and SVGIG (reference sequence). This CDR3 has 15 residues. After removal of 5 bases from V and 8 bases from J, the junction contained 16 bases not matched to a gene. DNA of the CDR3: TGTGCCTGGGCAGAGGGGTCAGGGGGCCTTGGGGGCTACACCTTC. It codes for CAWAEGSGGLGGYTF.

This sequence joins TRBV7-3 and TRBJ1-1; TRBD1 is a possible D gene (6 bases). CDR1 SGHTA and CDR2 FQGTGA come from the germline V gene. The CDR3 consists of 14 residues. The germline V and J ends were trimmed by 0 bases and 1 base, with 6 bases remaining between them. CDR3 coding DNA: TGTGCCAGCAGCTTAACAGGGGGGAACACTGAAGCTTTCTTT. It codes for CASSLTGGNTEAFF.

This chain's CDR3 is CASSVSNSNQPQHF. Written as DNA, the CDR3 is TGCGCCAGCAGTGTCAGTAATAGCAATCAGCCCCAGCATTTT. The rearrangement links TRBV10-2 to TRBJ1-5; D unresolved. The germline V gene encodes CDR1 WSHSY and CDR2 SAAADI. Trimming left V 4 bases short and J 0 bases short, with 7 bases between. This CDR3 is 14 amino acids long.

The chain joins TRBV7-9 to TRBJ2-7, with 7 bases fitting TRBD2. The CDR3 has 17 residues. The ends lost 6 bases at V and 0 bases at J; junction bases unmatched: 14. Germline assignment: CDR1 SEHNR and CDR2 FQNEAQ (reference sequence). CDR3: CASSLTRMGGSSYEQYF. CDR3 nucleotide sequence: TGTGCCAGCAGTCTGACCCGAATGGGCGGGAGCTCCTACGAGCAGTACTTC.

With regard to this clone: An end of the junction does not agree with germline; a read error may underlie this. Here the CDR3 DNA reads TGTGCTAGCAGCCCCGGACTAGAAGTTTCCAATGAGCAGTTCTTC. Amino acids: CASSPGLEVSNEQFF. This chain joins TRBV7-7 and TRBJ2-1; 7 bases fit TRBD2. Germline lookup yields CDR1 SSHAT and CDR2 FNYEAQ (reference sequence). This CDR3 is 15 amino acids long.

DNA of the CDR3: TGTGCCAGCAGCTTGGGAGGTAGCGGGGCGGTAGATACGCAGTATTTT. It yields the protein CASSLGGSGAVDTQYF. The genes are TRBV5-5 and TRBJ2-3; 8 bases match TRBD2. J was trimmed by 5 bases and V by 0 bases; bases with no gene match: 8. There are 16 residues in the CDR3. Germline CDR1 and CDR2: SGHKS and YYEKEE (reference sequence).

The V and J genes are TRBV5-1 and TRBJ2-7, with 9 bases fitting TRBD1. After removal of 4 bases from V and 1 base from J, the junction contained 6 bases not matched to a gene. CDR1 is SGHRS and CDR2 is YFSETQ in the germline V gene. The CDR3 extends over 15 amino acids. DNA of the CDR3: TGCGCCAGCAGCGCTACAGGGGGCGGTTCCTACGAGCAGTACTTC. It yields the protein CASSATGGGSYEQYF.

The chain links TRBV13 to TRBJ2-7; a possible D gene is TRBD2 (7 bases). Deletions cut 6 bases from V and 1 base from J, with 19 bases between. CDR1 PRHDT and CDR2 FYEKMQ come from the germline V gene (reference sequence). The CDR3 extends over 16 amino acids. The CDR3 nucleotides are TGTGCCAGCAGTTTACGTAGGGGGGGTAATTCCTACGAGCAGTACTTC. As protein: CASSLRRGGNSYEQYF.

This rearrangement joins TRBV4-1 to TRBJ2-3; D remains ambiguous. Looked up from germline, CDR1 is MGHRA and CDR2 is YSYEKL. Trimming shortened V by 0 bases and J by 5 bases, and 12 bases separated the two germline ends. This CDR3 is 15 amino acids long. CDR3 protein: CASSQDRVSRDTQYF. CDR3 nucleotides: TGCGCCAGCAGCCAAGATCGGGTCTCTCGAGATACGCAGTATTTT.

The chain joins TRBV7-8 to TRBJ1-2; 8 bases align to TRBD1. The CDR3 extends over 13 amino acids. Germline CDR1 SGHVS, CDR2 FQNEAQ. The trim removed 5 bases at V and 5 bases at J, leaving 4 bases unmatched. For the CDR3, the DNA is TGTGCCAGCAGCCTGGGACAGGTATATGGCTACACCTTC. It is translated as CASSLGQVYGYTF.

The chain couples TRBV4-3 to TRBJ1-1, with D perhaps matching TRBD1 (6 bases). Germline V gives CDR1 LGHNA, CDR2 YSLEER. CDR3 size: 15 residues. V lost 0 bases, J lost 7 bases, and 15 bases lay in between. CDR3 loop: CASSQDFHRDDEAFF. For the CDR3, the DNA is TGCGCCAGCAGCCAAGATTTTCACAGGGACGATGAAGCTTTCTTT.

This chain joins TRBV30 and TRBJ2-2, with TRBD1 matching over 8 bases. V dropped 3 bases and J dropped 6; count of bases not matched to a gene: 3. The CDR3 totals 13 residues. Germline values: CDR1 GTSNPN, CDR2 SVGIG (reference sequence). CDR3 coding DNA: TGTGCCTGGAGCGGACAGGGAGCCGGGGAGCTGTTTTTT. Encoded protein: CAWSGQGAGELFF.

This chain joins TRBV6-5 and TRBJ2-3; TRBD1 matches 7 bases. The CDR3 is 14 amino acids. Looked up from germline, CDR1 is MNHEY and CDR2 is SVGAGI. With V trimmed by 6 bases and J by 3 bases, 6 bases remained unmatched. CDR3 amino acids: CASRDRQGTDTQYF. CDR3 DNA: TGTGCCAGCAGGGACCGACAGGGTACAGATACGCAGTATTTT.

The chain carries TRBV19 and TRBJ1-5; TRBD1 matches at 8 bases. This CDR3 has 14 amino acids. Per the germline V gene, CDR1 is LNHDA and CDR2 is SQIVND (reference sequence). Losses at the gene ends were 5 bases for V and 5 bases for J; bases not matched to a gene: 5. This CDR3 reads CASSGTGKYQPQHF. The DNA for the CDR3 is TGTGCCAGTAGTGGGACAGGAAAATATCAGCCCCAGCATTTT. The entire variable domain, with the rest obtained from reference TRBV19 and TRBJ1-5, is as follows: DGGITQSPKYLFRKEGQNVTLSCEQNLNHDAMYWYRQDPGQGLRLIYYSQIVNDFQKGDIAEGYSVSREKKESFPLTVTSAQKNPTAFYLCASSGTGKYQPQHFGDGTRLSIL.

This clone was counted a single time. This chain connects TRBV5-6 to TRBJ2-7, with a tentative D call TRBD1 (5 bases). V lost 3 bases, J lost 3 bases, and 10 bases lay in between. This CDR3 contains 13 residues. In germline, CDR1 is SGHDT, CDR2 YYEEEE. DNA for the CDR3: TGTGCCAGCAGCTCCGCCCAGGGCTACGAGCAGTACTTC. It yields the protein CASSSAQGYEQYF.

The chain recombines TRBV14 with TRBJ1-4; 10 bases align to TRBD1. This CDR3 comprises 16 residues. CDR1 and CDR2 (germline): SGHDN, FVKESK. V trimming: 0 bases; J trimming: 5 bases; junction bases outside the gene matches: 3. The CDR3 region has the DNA TGTGCCAGCAGCCAAGATCCGACAGGGGGCAATGAAAAACTGTTTTTT. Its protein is CASSQDPTGGNEKLFF.

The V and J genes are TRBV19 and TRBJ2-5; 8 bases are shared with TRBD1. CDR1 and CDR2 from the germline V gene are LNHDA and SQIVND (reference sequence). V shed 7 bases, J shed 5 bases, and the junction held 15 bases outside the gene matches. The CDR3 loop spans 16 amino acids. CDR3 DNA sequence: TGTGCCAGTAACCCCCCCGGACAGGGCCGGCCGGAGACCCAGTACTTC. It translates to CASNPPGQGRPETQYF.

CDR3 residues: CATTPSPDGYTF. The CDR3, as DNA: TGTGCCACCACACCATCCCCTGATGGCTACACCTTC. The chain is built from TRBV18 and TRBJ1-2, with D uncertain. V was shortened by 10 bases and J by 6 bases, with 15 bases between the two germline ends. This CDR3 region has 12 residues. From germline, CDR1 is KGHSH and CDR2 LQKENI.

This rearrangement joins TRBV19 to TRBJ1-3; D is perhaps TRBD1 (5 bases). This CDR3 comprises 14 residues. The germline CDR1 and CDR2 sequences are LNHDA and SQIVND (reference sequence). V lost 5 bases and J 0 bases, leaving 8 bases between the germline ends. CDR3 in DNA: TGTGCCAGTAGTGCAGGGATCTCTGGAAACACCATATATTTT. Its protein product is CASSAGISGNTIYF.

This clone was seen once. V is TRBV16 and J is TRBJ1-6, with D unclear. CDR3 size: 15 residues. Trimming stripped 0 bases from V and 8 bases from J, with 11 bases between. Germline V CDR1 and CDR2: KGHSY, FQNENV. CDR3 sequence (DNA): TGTGCCAGCAGCCAATCGCCAAGGCGGGATTCACCCCTCCACTTT. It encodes CASSQSPRRDSPLHF.